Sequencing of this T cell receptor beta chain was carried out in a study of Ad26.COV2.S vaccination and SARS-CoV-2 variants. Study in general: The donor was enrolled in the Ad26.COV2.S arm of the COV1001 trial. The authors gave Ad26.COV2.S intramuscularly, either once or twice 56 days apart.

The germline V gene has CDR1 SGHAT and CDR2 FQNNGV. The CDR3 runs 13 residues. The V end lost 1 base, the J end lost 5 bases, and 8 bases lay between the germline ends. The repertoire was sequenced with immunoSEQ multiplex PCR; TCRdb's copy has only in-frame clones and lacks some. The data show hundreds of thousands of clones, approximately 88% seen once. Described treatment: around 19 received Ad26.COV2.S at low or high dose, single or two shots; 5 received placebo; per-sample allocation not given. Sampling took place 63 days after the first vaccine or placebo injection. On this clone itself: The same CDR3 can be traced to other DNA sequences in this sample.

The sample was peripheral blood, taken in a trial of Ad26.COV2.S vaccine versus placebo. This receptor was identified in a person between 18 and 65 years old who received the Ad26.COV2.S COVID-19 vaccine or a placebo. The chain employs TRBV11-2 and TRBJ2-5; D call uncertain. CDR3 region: CASSLGPRETQYF. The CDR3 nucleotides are TGTGCCAGCAGCTTAGGGCCGCGGGAGACCCAGTACTTC.